This TCR beta chain was captured by sequencing in a study of cytomegalovirus exposure and HLA in healthy donors. Overall study results and limits: Associated with cytomegalovirus, according to the listing, were 150 to 200 TCR beta chains.

CDR1 SGHTA and CDR2 FQGNSA come from the germline V gene. With V trimmed by 5 bases and J by 6 bases, 13 bases remained unmatched. The CDR3 consists of 16 residues. Measured with immunoSEQ multiplex PCR; TCRdb has only the in-frame clones, and not every one. In the table there are 130,000 or so clones, 85% to 90% of which are singletons. In regard to this clone: Its antigen is not identified.

Sequencing input: PBMCs. This rearrangement joins TRBV7-2 to TRBJ2-7; 10 positions match TRBD2. This clonotype originated in a woman younger than 30 in good health and CMV-seronegative. Here the CDR3 reads CASSQGRGLATGEQYF. The CDR3 DNA reads TGTGCCAGCAGCCAGGGTAGGGGACTAGCGACTGGCGAGCAGTACTTC.